This T cell receptor beta chain is from a study of cytomegalovirus exposure and HLA in healthy donors. Primers for the PCR totalled 60 Vbeta and 13 Jbeta. Measured with immunoSEQ multiplex PCR; TCRdb has only the in-frame clones, and not every one. The data contain approximately 100,000 clones, 69% of them singletons. Overall study results and limits: While the bulk of TCR sequences proved rare, some public TCRs turned up in many donors. Later on, a genetic analysis was performed. It linked a missense variant in DCLRE1C with V- and J-gene trimming of TCR beta. As a later analysis revealed, the rate of TCR association differed by HLA locus, with DRB1 most and HLA-C fewest.

The CDR3 runs 12 residues. Trimming cost V 3 bases and J 7 bases; bases outside gene matches: 1. Germline-derived CDR1 and CDR2 are LNHDA and SQIVND (reference sequence). Concerning this clone itself: Its matching antigen is unknown.

This sequence originates from a female donor in good health and CMV-seronegative. The material sequenced was PBMCs. The chain carries TRBV19 and TRBJ1-1, with 8 positions matching TRBD1. The CDR3 loop reads CASSIGQGEAFF. The CDR3 coding sequence is TGTGCCAGTAGTATTGGACAGGGTGAAGCTTTCTTT.